The 14 T cell receptor beta chains in this list originate from one sample, sequenced in a study of blood T cell repertoires in COVID-19. The data were produced by immunoSEQ multiplex PCR, yet TCRdb's version contains in-frame clones alone and is incomplete. This table holds 200,000 to 250,000 clones, around 86% found once. The sample taken for sequencing was peripheral blood. The receptors stem from a man older than 75 with acute or convalescent COVID-19.

The chain uses TRBV6-1 and TRBJ2-7; 8 nucleotides match TRBD1. CDR1 MNHNS and CDR2 SASEGT come from the germline V gene. This CDR3 is 15 amino acids long. V lost 2 bases to trimming and J lost 0 bases; unmatched junction nucleotides: 3. The CDR3 region has the DNA TGTGCCAGCAGTGAATACGGACAGGGCTCCTACGAGCAGTACTTC. This gives the protein CASSEYGQGSYEQYF.

Here the CDR3 reads CASTQRDRGANTEAFF. Written as DNA, the CDR3 is TGTGCCAGCACCCAGAGGGACAGGGGGGCGAACACTGAAGCTTTCTTT. V is TRBV13 and J is TRBJ1-1, with 11 positions matching TRBD1. This CDR3 contains 16 residues. Germline V gene sequence: CDR1 PRHDT, CDR2 FYEKMQ (reference sequence). V shed 7 bases and J 1 base; nucleotides not matched to a gene: 8.

The V gene is TRBV6-5, the J gene TRBJ2-1; 7 bases are shared with TRBD1. J was trimmed by 5 bases and V by 5 bases; bases with no gene match: 3. CDR3 length equals 13 residues. Per germline, CDR1 MNHEY and CDR2 SVGAGI. The CDR3 nucleotides are TGTGCCAGCAGTACAGACAGGGACAATGAGCAGTTCTTC. It encodes CASSTDRDNEQFF.

The DNA of the CDR3 is TGTGCCAGCAGCTTAGTGGCAGGGGGCGGGACTGAAGCTTTCTTT. Protein sequence: CASSLVAGGGTEAFF. V usage is TRBV7-9 and J usage is TRBJ1-1, with 8 nucleotides matching TRBD1. Unmatched junction bases numbered 6, after V lost 1 base and J lost 5 bases. From germline, CDR1 is SEHNR and CDR2 FQNEAQ (reference sequence). There are 15 residues in the CDR3.

This clone was observed a single time. One end of the junction does not line up with germline, which may come from a read error. This chain joins TRBV7-9 and TRBJ2-1; 7 nucleotides match TRBD2. This CDR3 region has 12 residues. Looked up from germline, CDR1 is SEHNR and CDR2 is FQNEAQ (reference sequence). CDR3 in amino acids: CATARDYTEQFF. The DNA of the CDR3 is TGTGCCACCGCGCGGGACTACACTGAGCAGTTCTTC.

The table lists this clone with many counts. V gene TRBV4-2 combines with J gene TRBJ1-2; no clear D gene. The germline CDR1 and CDR2 sequences are LGHNA and YNFKEQ. V dropped 0 bases and J dropped 5 bases, with 10 bases sitting between them. The CDR3 length is 14 residues. The DNA for the CDR3 is TGTGCCAGCAGCCAAGAGAACAGAGAGTATGGCTACACCTTC. Protein product: CASSQENREYGYTF.

Regarding this clone: Additional DNA sequences in this sample encode the identical CDR3. CDR3 region: CASSSSGGANEKLFF. The CDR3 bases are TGTGCCAGCAGTTCCTCGGGGGGAGCTAATGAAAAACTGTTTTTT. The chain is built from TRBV28 and TRBJ1-4; a weak D match, TRBD1 (5 bases). This CDR3 has 15 residues. V dropped 4 bases and J dropped 3 bases, with 12 bases sitting between them. CDR1 and CDR2 (germline): MDHEN, SYDVKM. Full variable domain (remainder filled in from reference TRBV28 and TRBJ1-4): DVKVTQSSRYLVKRTGEKVFLECVQDMDHENMFWYRQDPGLGLRLIYFSYDVKMKEKGDIPEGYSVSREKKERFSLILESASTNQTSMYLCASSSSGGANEKLFFGSGTQLSVL.

The chain links TRBV6-5 to TRBJ1-1; D might be TRBD1 (6 bases). The CDR3 has 14 amino acids. Germline V gives CDR1 MNHEY, CDR2 SVGAGI. The germline V and J ends were trimmed by 2 bases and 6 bases, with 13 bases remaining between them. The CDR3 coding sequence is TGTGCCAGCAGTTACATTAACAGGGTGGCTGAAGCTTTCTTT. It codes for CASSYINRVAEAFF.

V usage is TRBV24-1 and J usage is TRBJ2-7; 7 bases are a match to TRBD1. The CDR3 consists of 15 residues. The trim removed 4 bases at V and 5 bases at J, leaving 10 bases unmatched. Germline CDR1 KGHDR, CDR2 SFDVKD. The CDR3 sequence is CATSDPRGGGNEQYF. CDR3 DNA: TGTGCCACCAGTGACCCCAGAGGGGGCGGAAACGAGCAGTACTTC.

The rearrangement joins TRBV28 to TRBJ2-2; perhaps TRBD1 as D (6 bases). Per germline, CDR1 MDHEN and CDR2 SYDVKM. The CDR3 contains 16 residues. Trimming stripped 3 bases from V and 5 bases from J, with 16 bases between. The CDR3 sequence is CASSLQGLVGTGELFF. CDR3 sequence (DNA): TGTGCCAGCAGTTTGCAGGGGTTAGTAGGGACCGGGGAGCTGTTTTTT.

This clone came up a few times. This rearrangement joins TRBV7-9 to TRBJ2-1, with a tentative D call TRBD2 (6 bases). Germline V gives CDR1 SEHNR, CDR2 FQNEAQ (reference sequence). There are 15 residues in the CDR3. Trimming took 3 bases from V and 5 from J, leaving 14 bases between them. CDR3: CASSLGLGTDNEQFF. In DNA form, the CDR3 reads TGTGCCAGCAGCTTGGGGTTGGGGACTGACAATGAGCAGTTCTTC. Together with reference TRBV7-9 and TRBJ2-1, the CDR3 gives the full variable domain: DTGVSQNPRHKITKRGQNVTFRCDPISEHNRLYWYRQTLGQGPEFLTYFQNEAQLEKSRLLSDRFSAERPKGSFSTLEIQRTEQGDSAMYLCASSLGLGTDNEQFFGPGTRLTVL.

J is TRBJ1-5 and V is TRBV6-1, with D hard to call. The germline gives CDR1 MNHNS, CDR2 SASEGT. V was trimmed by 2 bases and J by 0 bases, leaving 8 bases between them. This CDR3 comprises 15 residues. The CDR3, as DNA: TGTGCCAGCAGTGAACTGGCGGGTAGCAATCAGCCCCAGCATTTT. As protein: CASSELAGSNQPQHF.

This clone turned up a few times. The chain joins TRBV7-3 to TRBJ2-5; perhaps TRBD2 as D (6 bases). The ends were cut back, 4 bases at V and 5 bases at J, with 20 bases in the middle. The CDR3 runs 16 residues. CDR1 is SGHTA, CDR2 FQGTGA, per germline. The CDR3 DNA reads TGTGCCAGCAGCTCCACGGGTGGTCTAGCGACGGAGACCCAGTACTTC. Protein sequence: CASSSTGGLATETQYF.

The rearrangement uses TRBV11-3 and TRBJ1-2; 9 bases are shared with TRBD1. CDR3 size: 13 residues. The V gene's germline CDR1 is SGHNT and CDR2 YENEEA. With V trimmed by 5 bases and J by 8 bases, 6 bases remained unmatched. The CDR3: CASSAGQGSGYTF. The CDR3 bases are TGTGCCAGCAGCGCGGGACAGGGTAGCGGCTACACCTTC.